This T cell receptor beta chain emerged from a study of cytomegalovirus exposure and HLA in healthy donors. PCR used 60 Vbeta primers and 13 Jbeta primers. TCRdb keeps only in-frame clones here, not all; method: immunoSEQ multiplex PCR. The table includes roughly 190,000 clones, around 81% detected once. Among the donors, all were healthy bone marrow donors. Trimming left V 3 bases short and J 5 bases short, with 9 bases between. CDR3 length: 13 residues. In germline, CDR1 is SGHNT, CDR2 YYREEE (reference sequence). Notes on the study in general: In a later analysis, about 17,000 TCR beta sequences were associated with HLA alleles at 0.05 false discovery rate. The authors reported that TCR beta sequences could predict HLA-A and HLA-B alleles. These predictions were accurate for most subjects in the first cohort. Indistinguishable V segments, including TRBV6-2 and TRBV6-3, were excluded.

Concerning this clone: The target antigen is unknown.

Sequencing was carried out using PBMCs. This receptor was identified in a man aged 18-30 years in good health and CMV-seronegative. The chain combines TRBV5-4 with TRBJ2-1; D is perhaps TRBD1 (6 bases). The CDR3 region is CASSWTDNNEQFF. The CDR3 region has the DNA TGTGCCAGCAGCTGGACAGATAACAATGAGCAGTTCTTC. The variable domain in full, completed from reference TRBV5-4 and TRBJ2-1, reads ETGVTQSPTHLIKTRGQQVTLRCSSQSGHNTVSWYQQALGQGPQFIFQYYREEENGRGNFPPRFSGLQFPNYSSELNVNALELDDSALYLCASSWTDNNEQFFGPGTRLTVL.